This is a list of T cell receptor beta chains from one sample in a study of cytomegalovirus exposure and HLA in healthy donors. Assay used: immunoSEQ multiplex PCR; TCRdb lists only in-frame clones, some missing. This table holds about 180,000 clones, roughly four fifths found once. The sequenced material came from PBMCs. The receptors derive from a man in his late teens or twenties in good health and CMV-seronegative. Both conserved end residues are part of each CDR3.

J gene: TRBJ1-1
V gene: TRBV28
CDR3 protein: CASSPPNRAAAFF

J gene: TRBJ2-3
V gene: TRBV27
CDR3 protein: CASSSRGDTQYF

J gene: TRBJ1-1
V gene: TRBV18
CDR3 protein: CASSPQQEAFF

J gene: TRBJ2-7
V gene: TRBV29-1
CDR3 protein: CSSSGPQGEQYF

J gene: TRBJ1-4
V gene: TRBV28
CDR3 protein: CASILRGATNEKLFF

J gene: TRBJ1-1
V gene: TRBV6-5
CDR3 protein: CASSYRGTAGNTEAFF

J gene: TRBJ1-4
V gene: TRBV7-9
CDR3 protein: CASSPPGQGYEKLFF

J gene: TRBJ1-1
V gene: TRBV9
CDR3 protein: CASSVSPGRDTEAFF

J gene: TRBJ1-1
V gene: TRBV19
CDR3 protein: CASKSGNTEAFF

J gene: TRBJ2-7
V gene: TRBV27
CDR3 protein: CASSLLLAGGIDEQYF

J gene: TRBJ2-1
V gene: TRBV7-3
CDR3 protein: CASSLDRSSGGGNEQFF

J gene: TRBJ1-1
V gene: TRBV11-3
CDR3 protein: CASSPGVKAFF

J gene: TRBJ2-1
V gene: TRBV6-1
CDR3 protein: CASSEKWTYDYNEQFF

J gene: TRBJ1-2
V gene: TRBV19
CDR3 protein: CASSRGGDKHYGYTF

J gene: TRBJ1-6
V gene: TRBV4-1
CDR3 protein: CASSQPSHGSPLHF

J gene: TRBJ2-1
V gene: TRBV14
CDR3 protein: CASSQGQGTYNEQFF

J gene: TRBJ2-7
V gene: TRBV28
CDR3 protein: CASSATTGLAGVFSYEQYF

J gene: TRBJ1-1
V gene: TRBV7-8
CDR3 protein: CASSLARVVTEAFF

J gene: TRBJ2-1
V gene: TRBV27
CDR3 protein: CASSFASGGLYNEQFF

J gene: TRBJ1-1
V gene: TRBV4-3
CDR3 protein: CASSQARGLGAEAFF

J gene: TRBJ1-1
V gene: TRBV29-1
CDR3 protein: CSVVGSEAFF

J gene: TRBJ2-3
V gene: TRBV5-1
CDR3 protein: CASSLLSPAGTDTQYF

J gene: TRBJ1-2
V gene: TRBV4-1
CDR3 protein: CASSQVLQLGLYGYTF

J gene: TRBJ1-2
V gene: TRBV6-5
CDR3 protein: CASTTAGVLYGYTF